This TCR beta chain appears in the sequencing data of a study of CD8 T cells in ankylosing spondylitis. Study-wide findings and caveats: Prior literature has documented some motif variants in synovial fluid and blood from reactive arthritis. Seemingly characteristic of ankylosing spondylitis blood was a TCR beta motif consisting of several highly homologous variants.

Library preparation for TCR beta used quantitative 5'-RACE with molecular barcodes. Each CDR3 protein is one row after TCRdb ran MiXCR on the 5' RACE reads. The sample includes fewer than 250,000 distinct CDR3 sequences, about 11% of them seen just once. The sample holds a few counts of this clonotype. Its target is not known. The length of the CDR3 is 13 residues. Germline V lookup: CDR1 SEHNR, CDR2 FQNEAQ (reference sequence). Trimming took off 5 bases at V and 7 bases at J, with 14 bases between the two ends. This receptor was taken from a male donor with ankylosing spondylitis or in good health (not recorded which). The source material was blood, either unsorted or a sorted T cell fraction (not recorded which). J is TRBJ1-1 and V is TRBV7-9, with D maybe TRBD1 (5 bases). CDR3 in amino acids: CASSAVLTDEAFF. CDR3 DNA: TGTGCCAGCAGCGCCGTACTGACAGATGAAGCTTTCTTT.